Listed here are 30 T cell receptor beta chains from one sample, sequenced in a study of radiation and T cells in renal cell carcinoma. The time point denotes: baseline pretreatment blood. Treatment noted: 15 Gy SBRT to primary tumor, nephrectomy 4 weeks later. Sequencing was performed with immunoSEQ multiplex PCR; in TCRdb, only in-frame clones are kept and a portion is missing. In the table there are about 140,000 clones, approximately 82% of which are singletons. The sample here was blood, taken from a patient whose treatment included radiotherapy and nephrectomy. The receptors derive from a woman between 45 and 65 years old with renal cell carcinoma.

The V call is TRBV15, the J call TRBJ2-5, with D unclear. CDR3 length: 13 residues. CDR1 and CDR2 (germline): LNHNV, YYDKDF (reference sequence). V was pared by 3 bases and J by 0 bases, with 5 bases between. The CDR3 here is CATSSRHQETQYF. CDR3 coding DNA: TGTGCCACCAGCAGCAGACACCAAGAGACCCAGTACTTC. The variable domain in full, with the rest retrieved from reference TRBV15 and TRBJ2-5, is DAMVIQNPRYQVTQFGKPVTLSCSQTLNHNVMYWYQQKSSQAPKLLFHYYDKDFNNEADTPDNFQSRRPNTSFCFLDIRSPGLGDTAMYLCATSSRHQETQYFGPGTRLLVL.

This chain joins TRBV7-9 and TRBJ1-1, with 7 nucleotides matching TRBD1. After removal of 3 bases from V and 8 bases from J, the junction contained 3 bases not matched to a gene. The CDR3 consists of 12 residues. Germline CDR1 and CDR2: SEHNR and FQNEAQ (reference sequence). The CDR3 protein is CASSLEGAEAFF. CDR3 nucleotides: TGTGCCAGCAGCTTGGAGGGGGCCGAAGCTTTCTTT.

The chain couples TRBV5-3 to TRBJ1-1; D is undetermined. TRBV5-3 is assigned to the ORF class and has an uncertain function. The CDR3 has 12 amino acids. With 5 bases removed from V and 3 bases from J, the gap between germline ends came to 8 bases. The CDR3 DNA reads TGTGCCAGAAGACCTTCGGACACTGAAGCTTTCTTT. The encoded protein is CARRPSDTEAFF.

The chain links TRBV5-1 to TRBJ2-6, with no clear D. Germline-derived CDR1 and CDR2 are SGHRS and YFSETQ. V was clipped by 1 base and J by 0 bases, with 5 bases between them. The CDR3 consists of 15 residues. This chain's CDR3 is CASSLYLSGANVLTF. CDR3 DNA: TGCGCCAGCAGCTTGTACCTCTCTGGGGCCAACGTCCTGACTTTC.

This sequence joins TRBV18 and TRBJ1-4; weak D call: TRBD1 (5 bases). CDR1 and CDR2 (germline): KGHSH, LQKENI. Trimming removed 10 bases at V and 7 bases at J, with 16 bases between. The CDR3 loop spans 13 amino acids. The CDR3 nucleotides read TGTGCCAACCGAAGGGGCTTTGGTGAAAAACTGTTTTTT. Its translation: CANRRGFGEKLFF.

The DNA of the CDR3 is TGTGCCAGCAGCCCGTCCGGCTACGAGCAGTACTTC. As protein: CASSPSGYEQYF. V usage is TRBV11-2 and J usage is TRBJ2-7; D is ambiguous. CDR1 is SGHAT, CDR2 FQNNGV, per germline. The CDR3 totals 12 residues. The germline V and J ends were trimmed by 5 bases and 3 bases, with 8 bases remaining between them.

The rearrangement links TRBV15 to TRBJ1-1; TRBD1 matches at 7 bases. Germline lookup yields CDR1 LNHNV and CDR2 YYDKDF (reference sequence). The CDR3 is 14 amino acids. The trim removed 7 bases at V and 11 bases at J, leaving 16 bases unmatched. CDR3 residues: CATKEGGGNQKAFF. Here the CDR3 DNA reads TGTGCCACCAAGGAAGGGGGCGGAAACCAAAAGGCTTTCTTT.

V is TRBV5-1 and J is TRBJ1-2; 7 bases are a match to TRBD1. This CDR3 has 13 amino acids. The V segment lost 4 bases and the J segment 5 bases; nucleotides outside the gene matches: 5. CDR1 SGHRS and CDR2 YFSETQ come from the germline V gene. DNA of the CDR3: TGCGCCAGCAGCCCGGGACAGCATTATGGCTACACCTTC. Amino acids: CASSPGQHYGYTF.

The chain links TRBV19 to TRBJ1-4, with D possibly TRBD1 on 6 matching bases. V shed 5 bases and J shed 3 bases, with 13 bases lying between them. The CDR3 is 15 residues long. Germline values: CDR1 LNHDA, CDR2 SQIVND (reference sequence). The CDR3 region is CASSRYRVSNEKLFF. The CDR3 DNA follows: TGTGCCAGTAGTCGGTACAGGGTGTCTAATGAAAAACTGTTTTTT.

This chain uses TRBV30 with TRBJ2-4; 11 nucleotides align to TRBD1. V lost 5 bases and J lost 6; bases outside the gene matches: 6. The CDR3 has 14 amino acids. Germline CDR1 GTSNPN, CDR2 SVGIG (reference sequence). The CDR3 is CAWGTGGFGNIQYF. CDR3 nucleotide sequence: TGTGCCTGGGGGACAGGGGGATTCGGAAACATTCAGTACTTC.

In its sample, this clone was seen a few times. The chain links TRBV27 to TRBJ2-3; possibly TRBD1 or TRBD2 for D (5 bases each). V lost 6 bases to trimming and J lost 3 bases, with 10 bases between them. The CDR3 totals 13 residues. Germline loops: CDR1 MNHEY, CDR2 SMNVEV (reference sequence). The CDR3 region has the DNA TGTGCCAGCAGGACCGGGACGACAGATACGCAGTATTTT. Translating gives CASRTGTTDTQYF.

This clone was seen once. The gene calls are TRBV7-9 and TRBJ1-6, with a tentative D call TRBD1 (5 bases). V was clipped by 5 bases and J by 0 bases, with 14 bases between them. CDR3 size: 17 residues. Germline CDR1 SEHNR, CDR2 FQNEAQ (reference sequence). The CDR3 sequence is CASSPDRQSSYNSPLHF. For the CDR3, the DNA is TGTGCCAGCAGCCCTGACAGACAGAGCTCCTATAATTCACCCCTCCACTTT. The full variable domain, with the rest looked up from reference TRBV7-9 and TRBJ1-6, is DTGVSQNPRHKITKRGQNVTFRCDPISEHNRLYWYRQTLGQGPEFLTYFQNEAQLEKSRLLSDRFSAERPKGSFSTLEIQRTEQGDSAMYLCASSPDRQSSYNSPLHFGNGTRLTVT.

The chain uses TRBV29-1 and TRBJ2-2; no definite D call. Between the trimmed V and J ends, which lost 5 bases and 3 bases, there was a span of 4 bases. CDR3 length: 11 amino acids. CDR1 SQVTM and CDR2 ANQGSEA come from the germline V gene. The CDR3 nucleotides are TGCAGCGTTCTGTACACCGGGGAGCTGTTTTTT. As protein: CSVLYTGELFF.

This chain joins TRBV19 and TRBJ1-4, with D maybe TRBD1 (6 bases). Germline values: CDR1 LNHDA, CDR2 SQIVND (reference sequence). The CDR3 is 14 amino acids. Trimming left V 7 bases short and J 8 bases short, with 17 bases between. CDR3 in amino acids: CASTKDSTREKLFF. DNA for the CDR3: TGTGCCAGTACGAAGGACAGCACACGGGAAAAACTGTTTTTT. The complete variable domain, with remaining parts taken from reference TRBV19 and TRBJ1-4, reads DGGITQSPKYLFRKEGQNVTLSCEQNLNHDAMYWYRQDPGQGLRLIYYSQIVNDFQKGDIAEGYSVSREKKESFPLTVTSAQKNPTAFYLCASTKDSTREKLFFGSGTQLSVL.

The V gene is TRBV7-2, the J gene TRBJ1-4; 8 bases align to TRBD1. Trimming removed 5 bases from V and 5 bases from J; junction bases left unmatched: 4. The CDR3 spans 14 residues. The germline CDR1 and CDR2 sequences are SGHTA and FQGNSA. The CDR3 DNA follows: TGTGCCAGCAGCCTCGGGACAGGAAATGAAAAACTGTTTTTT. As protein: CASSLGTGNEKLFF.

The chain recombines TRBV29-1 with TRBJ1-1; D is perhaps TRBD1 (5 bases). Trimming cost V 6 bases and J 1 base, with 12 bases left between them. This CDR3 comprises 13 residues. The germline gives CDR1 SQVTM, CDR2 ANQGSEA. The CDR3 bases are TGCAGCGTAATCAGGGAGACGAACACTGAAGCTTTCTTT. Residues: CSVIRETNTEAFF.

V usage is TRBV5-1 and J usage is TRBJ2-2; D is possibly TRBD2 (6 bases). The CDR3 runs 16 residues. V was clipped by 3 bases and J by 0 bases, with 12 bases between them. Germline V CDR1 and CDR2: SGHRS, YFSETQ. The CDR3 sequence is CASSWTGRSNTGELFF. CDR3 bases: TGCGCCAGCAGCTGGACCGGGAGATCGAACACCGGGGAGCTGTTTTTT.

This rearrangement joins TRBV7-9 to TRBJ2-5, with TRBD2 as a possible D gene (6 bases). The CDR3 extends over 13 amino acids. V lost 3 bases to trimming and J lost 5 bases, with 10 bases between them. Per the germline V gene, CDR1 is SEHNR and CDR2 is FQNEAQ (reference sequence). Written as DNA, the CDR3 is TGTGCCAGCAGCTTGTCGGGGGACGAGACCCAGTACTTC. Translation: CASSLSGDETQYF.

The V gene is TRBV5-8, the J gene TRBJ1-6, with 10 bases matching TRBD1. The CDR3 has 17 amino acids. The germline gives CDR1 SGHTS, CDR2 YDEGEE. V trimming: 0 bases; J trimming: 6 bases; junction bases outside the gene matches: 6. The CDR3 DNA reads TGTGCCAGCAGCTTGGATACCGGGACAGGGGCTAATTCACCCCTCCACTTT. Translated: CASSLDTGTGANSPLHF.

CDR3 region: CASSPGTGIVTQYF. In DNA form, the CDR3 reads TGTGCCAGCAGTCCCGGGACAGGAATAGTAACCCAGTACTTC. This chain joins TRBV2 and TRBJ2-5; 8 bases match TRBD1. The CDR3 sequence is 14 residues long. Unmatched junction bases numbered 10, after V lost 5 bases and J lost 8 bases. In germline, CDR1 is SNHLY, CDR2 FYNNEI.

This clone was picked up a small number of times. The rearrangement uses TRBV5-4 and TRBJ1-2, with TRBD1 identical over 7 bases. The CDR3 runs 14 residues. The germline V gene encodes CDR1 SGHNT and CDR2 YYREEE (reference sequence). V was pared by 5 bases and J by 2 bases, with 6 bases of the junction left unmatched. The CDR3 here is CASRHQTGNYGYTF. DNA for the CDR3: TGTGCCAGCAGGCACCAGACAGGGAACTATGGCTACACCTTC.

This chain connects TRBV7-8 to TRBJ2-5, with TRBD2 matching 11 bases. Germline V CDR1 and CDR2: SGHVS, FQNEAQ. This CDR3 is built from 15 residues. The V and J ends lost 6 bases and 0 bases, in that order; junction bases with no gene match: 3. CDR3 in DNA: TGTGCCAGCAGGCGACTAGCGGGACACCAAGAGACCCAGTACTTC. The encoded protein is CASRRLAGHQETQYF.

The chain has TRBV6-5 and TRBJ1-1, with 8 bases that match TRBD1. CDR3 length: 15 amino acids. Germline V lookup: CDR1 MNHEY, CDR2 SVGAGI. Trimming at V came to 5 bases and at J to 1 base, leaving 6 bases not matched to a gene. The CDR3 DNA is TGTGCCAGCAGTAGGGGAGACAGGGGGAACACTGAAGCTTTCTTT. It codes for CASSRGDRGNTEAFF.

On this clone itself: One base away lies a much larger clone, so this may be a sequencing read error. CDR3 bases: TGTGCCAGCAGTCAAGAGACCCAGTACTTC. Its protein is CASSQETQYF. This chain links TRBV6-6 with TRBJ2-5; D gene ambiguous. Per germline, CDR1 MNHNY and CDR2 SVGAGI (reference sequence). The CDR3 sequence is 10 residues long. The V and J ends lost 5 bases and 2 bases respectively, with 0 bases between them.

Only one count was recorded for this clone. The V and J genes are TRBV2 and TRBJ2-7, with 7 positions matching TRBD1. The germline gives CDR1 SNHLY, CDR2 FYNNEI. The CDR3 is 14 amino acids. Trimming removed 4 bases from V and 3 bases from J; junction bases left unmatched: 6. Here the CDR3 DNA reads TGTGCCAGCAGTGTGGGGACAGACGGCTACGAGCAGTACTTC. Translating gives CASSVGTDGYEQYF.

CDR3 DNA sequence: TGTGCCAGCACCAAACAAGTAGGGGCCGCCTACGAGCAGTACTTC. This gives the protein CASTKQVGAAYEQYF. The rearrangement joins TRBV6-5 to TRBJ2-7, with D maybe TRBD1 (5 bases). The germline V gene encodes CDR1 MNHEY and CDR2 SVGAGI. The CDR3 is 15 amino acids. Trimming removed 7 bases at V and 2 bases at J, with 18 bases between.

J is TRBJ2-1 and V is TRBV5-4; the match to TRBD2 covers 11 bases. The CDR3 sequence is 16 residues long. J was trimmed by 1 base and V by 4 bases; bases with no gene match: 4. From germline, CDR1 is SGHNT and CDR2 YYREEE (reference sequence). The CDR3 nucleotides read TGTGCCAGCAGCCCGGGACTAGCGGAGTCCTACAATGAGCAGTTCTTC. Protein sequence: CASSPGLAESYNEQFF.

This clone was recorded only once. The chain carries TRBV4-1 and TRBJ2-7, with 9 bases matching TRBD2. Per germline, CDR1 MGHRA and CDR2 YSYEKL. The CDR3 sequence is 15 residues long. V lost 5 bases and J lost 1; bases outside the gene matches: 6. CDR3 sequence (DNA): TGCGCCAGCAGCAAAGGAGCGGGGGGATCCTACGAGCAGTACTTC. Residues: CASSKGAGGSYEQYF.

V is TRBV7-2 and J is TRBJ2-2; 7 nucleotides line up with TRBD2. Germline V lookup: CDR1 SGHTA, CDR2 FQGNSA. This CDR3 has 15 amino acids. This chain's CDR3 is CATSKAAGNSGELFF. In nucleotides, the CDR3 is TGTGCTACAAGCAAAGCAGCGGGGAATTCCGGGGAGCTGTTTTTT.

The chain is built from TRBV5-1 and TRBJ2-1; D remains unclear. Germline V gene data show CDR1 as SGHRS and CDR2 as YFSETQ. This CDR3 is built from 15 residues. V gave up 1 base and J gave up 8 bases, with 16 bases separating them. CDR3 nucleotides: TGCGCCAGCAGCTTGTTATCGGATCCCTGGGATGAGCAGTTCTTC. Protein product: CASSLLSDPWDEQFF. Filled out from reference TRBV5-1 and TRBJ2-1, the complete variable domain reads KAGVTQTPRYLIKTRGQQVTLSCSPISGHRSVSWYQQTPGQGLQFLFEYFSETQRNKGNFPGRFSGRQFSNSRSEMNVSTLELGDSALYLCASSLLSDPWDEQFFGPGTRLTVL.